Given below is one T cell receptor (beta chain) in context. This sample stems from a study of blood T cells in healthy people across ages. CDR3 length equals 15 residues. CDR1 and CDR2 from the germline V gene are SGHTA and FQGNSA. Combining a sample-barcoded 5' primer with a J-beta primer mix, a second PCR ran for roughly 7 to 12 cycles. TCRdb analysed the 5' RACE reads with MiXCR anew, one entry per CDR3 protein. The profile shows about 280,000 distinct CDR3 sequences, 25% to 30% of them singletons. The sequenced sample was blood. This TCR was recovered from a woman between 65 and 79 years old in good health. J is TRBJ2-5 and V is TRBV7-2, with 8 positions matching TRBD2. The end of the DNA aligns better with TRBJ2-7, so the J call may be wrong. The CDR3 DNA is TGTGCCAGCAGCTTAGTTGGCAGCGGGAGCTACGAGCAGTACTTC. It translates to CASSLVGSGSYEQYF.